This TCR beta chain emerged from a study of cytomegalovirus exposure and HLA in healthy donors. Across the study: The 90 to 150 validation repertoires matched the 650 to 850 first-cohort repertoires in platform, a later analysis reported.

Per the germline V gene, CDR1 is SGHRS and CDR2 is YFSETQ. The CDR3 is 13 residues long. Trimming removed 4 bases from V and 8 bases from J, with 15 bases in between. This table comes from immunoSEQ multiplex PCR, and its TCRdb copy is limited to in-frame clones, with some not included. The sample holds 200,000 to 250,000 clones, around four fifths seen once. Donors were drawn from the approximately 120-subject validation cohort, separate from the roughly 700-subject first cohort. Details on this clone: Its target is unknown.

Study-level findings and limits: Accounts indicate the classifier identified cytomegalovirus status with strong specificity and sensitivity.

The sequence was obtained from a young woman in good health and CMV-seronegative. The V and J genes are TRBV5-1 and TRBJ1-2, with D maybe TRBD1 (6 bases). The source material was PBMCs. In nucleotides, the CDR3 is TGCGCCAGCAGCCAAAATGGGGGCCACGGCTACACCTTC. Amino acids: CASSQNGGHGYTF. The full variable domain, its missing parts supplied by reference TRBV5-1 and TRBJ1-2, is KAGVTQTPRYLIKTRGQQVTLSCSPISGHRSVSWYQQTPGQGLQFLFEYFSETQRNKGNFPGRFSGRQFSNSRSEMNVSTLELGDSALYLCASSQNGGHGYTFGSGTRLTVV.